This TCR beta chain was captured in a study of blood T cell repertoires in COVID-19. On the study more broadly: COVID-19 samples from acute and convalescent phases originated in the United States, Italy and Spain. The analysed material was cDNA or gDNA that came from T cells, B-cell-depleted T cells, or PBMCs.

V was cut by 6 bases and J by 2 bases, with 19 bases left in between. The CDR3 length is 16 residues. Looked up from germline, CDR1 is MGHDK and CDR2 is SYGVNS. As handled by the study authors: The authors estimated nucleated cell counts from reference gene primer amplification. Produced via immunoSEQ multiplex PCR; TCRdb's table is partial and in-frame only. V and J calls and clone size are copied from that table; D and trimming were computed from the DNA. The table has about 100,000 clones, around 84% seen once. Input material: peripheral blood. This receptor was identified in a woman in her seventies with active or convalescent COVID-19. This rearrangement joins TRBV25-1 to TRBJ1-2; the D gene is possibly TRBD1 (5 bases). The CDR3 here is CASSSTLLGANYGYTF. The CDR3 DNA sequence: TGTGCCAGCAGCTCTACCCTCCTTGGGGCAAACTATGGCTACACCTTC.